Below are 27 T cell receptor beta chains sequenced from a single sample in a study of tumor-infiltrating lymphocytes in primary liver carcinoma. Constant-region priming of about 500 ng total RNA yielded TCR beta cDNA. Three nested multiplex PCR rounds of slightly modified ARM-PCR generated TCR beta libraries. The two initial PCR rounds, ten to eleven cycles each, used TRBV1-TRBV30 forward and C-beta reverse primers. TCRdb called the multiplex PCR reads again in MiXCR, with one record for every CDR3 protein. Among about 120,000 distinct CDR3 sequences, around 70% were seen once, and the ten largest hold roughly 8.1%. Co-extracted RNA and DNA came from roughly 21-30 mg of unsorted bulk tissue. Input material: tumor-adjacent normal liver tissue. These receptors came from a woman aged 55-69 years with primary liver carcinoma and hepatitis B virus infection.

This clonotype was seen many times. The chain recombines TRBV28 with TRBJ2-2; TRBD1 aligns across 7 bases. The J segment lost 6 bases and the V segment lost 5 bases, leaving 3 bases of the junction unmatched. The CDR3 is 13 amino acids. CDR1 is MDHEN and CDR2 is SYDVKM in the germline V gene. The CDR3: CASSGQVAGELFF. CDR3 DNA sequence: TGTGCCAGCAGTGGACAGGTTGCCGGGGAGCTGTTTTTT. The whole variable domain, filled in from reference TRBV28 and TRBJ2-2, reads DVKVTQSSRYLVKRTGEKVFLECVQDMDHENMFWYRQDPGLGLRLIYFSYDVKMKEKGDIPEGYSVSREKKERFSLILESASTNQTSMYLCASSGQVAGELFFGEGSRLTVL.

V gene TRBV4-2 combines with J gene TRBJ2-7; TRBD2 matches 10 bases. J was trimmed by 4 bases and V by 6 bases; bases with no gene match: 9. The CDR3 has 15 amino acids. Germline-derived CDR1 and CDR2 are LGHNA and YNFKEQ. The CDR3 protein is CASSTSGRVGYEQYF. CDR3 in DNA: TGTGCCAGCAGTACGAGCGGGAGGGTGGGATACGAGCAGTACTTC.

The V and J genes are TRBV11-1 and TRBJ2-7; D not certain. Germline V CDR1 and CDR2: SGHAT, FQDESV (reference sequence). CDR3 size: 15 residues. CDR3 sequence reads: CVGSLTRWASYEQYF. In DNA form, the CDR3 reads TGTGTCGGCAGCTTAACGAGATGGGCTAGCTACGAGCAGTACTTC. The full variable domain, its missing parts supplied by reference TRBV11-1 and TRBJ2-7, is EAEVAQSPRYKITEKSQAVAFWCDPISGHATLYWYRQILGQGPELLVQFQDESVVDDSQLPKDRFSAERLKGVDSTLKIQPAELGDSAMYLCVGSLTRWASYEQYFGPGTRLTVT.

Notes on this clonotype: No conserved phenylalanine or tryptophan is present at the end of the CDR3, so a read error is the likely explanation. The DNA is left out, because the CDR3 cannot be placed on it with certainty; the CDR3 is given as TCRdb lists it. This chain connects TRBV11-3 to TRBJ2-7; TRBD2 reflects the table's D call only, with no check against the DNA. The CDR3 is 15 amino acids in total, end residues counted. Germline V gives CDR1 SGHNT, CDR2 YENEEA. The CDR3 is CASSLDRASSYEQHL.

A word on this clonotype: One end of the junction does not line up with germline, which may come from a read error. The chain uses TRBV5-1 and TRBJ2-5; D possibly corresponds to TRBD1 (6 bases). Germline V gene lookup returns CDR1 SGHRS and CDR2 YFSETQ. The CDR3 runs 15 residues. In nucleotides, the CDR3 is TGCGCCAGCAGCTTTATTTCAGGGGCCCAAGAGACCCAGTGCTTC. Its protein is CASSFISGAQETQCF. Supplemented by reference TRBV5-1 and TRBJ2-5, the full variable domain reads KAGVTQTPRYLIKTRGQQVTLSCSPISGHRSVSWYQQTPGQGLQFLFEYFSETQRNKGNFPGRFSGRQFSNSRSEMNVSTLELGDSALYLCASSFISGAQETQCFGPGTRLLVL.

As for this clonotype: The junction departs from the called germline gene at one end, perhaps through a read error. The chain uses TRBV29-1 and TRBJ1-4, with D uncertain. The CDR3 loop spans 14 amino acids. Germline loops: CDR1 SQVTM, CDR2 ANQGSEA. Here the CDR3 DNA reads TGCAGCGCTGGCGGTCGTAACAGTAATGAAAAACCGTTTTTT. Translating gives CSAGGRNSNEKPFF.

Concerning this clonotype: The junction departs from the called germline gene at one end, perhaps through a read error. The chain joins TRBV6-1 to TRBJ2-5; 7 positions agree with TRBD2. This CDR3 spans 17 amino acids. Germline V gene lookup returns CDR1 MNHNS and CDR2 SASEGT. CDR3 amino acids: CASSVRVGGLGLETQYF. In DNA, the CDR3 is TGTGCCAGCAGTGTTCGAGTGGGAGGGCTAGGCTTGGAGACACAGTACTTC.

On this clonotype itself: A much larger clonotype is one base distant, so this may be a read error. The V gene is TRBV7-9, the J gene TRBJ2-7, with TRBD2 matching over 9 bases. The V gene's germline CDR1 is SEHNR and CDR2 FQNEAQ (reference sequence). The CDR3 loop spans 17 amino acids. CDR3 sequence: CASSLRLAGKMGYELYF. For the CDR3, the DNA is TGTGCCAGCAGCTTAAGGCTAGCGGGAAAAATGGGGTACGAGCTGTACTTC.

Comment on this clonotype: The junction differs from germline at one of its ends, possibly a read error. This chain joins TRBV11-1 and TRBJ2-3; 8 positions match TRBD2. This CDR3 contains 15 residues. Germline CDR1 is SGHAT and CDR2 is FQDESV (reference sequence). CDR3 in amino acids: CASSFPGGQADTQCF. For the CDR3, the DNA is TGTGCCAGCAGTTTCCCGGGAGGGCAAGCAGATACACAGTGTTTT.

In this sample, this clonotype turned up a few times. The rearrangement links TRBV10-3 to TRBJ1-1; unclear D gene. Germline V CDR1 and CDR2: ENHRY, SYGVKD. Between the trimmed V and J ends, which lost 0 bases and 3 bases, there was a span of 11 bases. This CDR3 spans 15 amino acids. For the CDR3, the DNA is TGTGCCATCAGTGAGTCTTTTTCGATGGACACTGAAGCTTTCTTT. Protein: CAISESFSMDTEAFF.

Points on this clonotype: One end of the junction is discordant with germline, which a read error may explain. J is TRBJ1-1 and V is TRBV6-5, with a possible D match to TRBD1 (5 bases). CDR1 and CDR2 (germline): MNHEY, SVGAGI. This CDR3 comprises 14 residues. DNA of the CDR3: TGTGCCAGCAGTTACGGGGCTAGGAAGACTGAAACTGTCTTT. It is translated as CASSYGARKTETVF.

For this clonotype: Germline is not matched at one junction end, which may reflect a read error. V and J are TRBV29-1 and TRBJ2-2, with 7 bases aligning to TRBD2. From germline, CDR1 is SQVTM and CDR2 ANQGSEA. This CDR3 region has 14 residues. For the CDR3, the DNA is TGCAGCGTTGGTGGGACTAACGCCACCGGGGAGCTATTTTTT. Its protein is CSVGGTNATGELFF.

On this clonotype itself: One end of the junction varies from germline; a read error may be responsible. V is TRBV7-8 and J is TRBJ2-7; perhaps D is TRBD1 or TRBD2 (5 bases each). The CDR3 totals 15 residues. Germline lookup yields CDR1 SGHVS and CDR2 FQNEAQ. The chain's CDR3 is CSRSLRDPGPYEQYF. In nucleotides, the CDR3 is TGTTCCAGGAGCTTACGGGACCCAGGGCCCTACGAGCAGTACTTC.

About this clonotype: One end of the junction is discordant with germline, which a read error may explain. V gene TRBV12-3 or TRBV12-4 combines with J gene TRBJ2-6; D possibly corresponds to TRBD1 (5 bases). This CDR3 is 15 amino acids long. CDR3 nucleotide sequence: TGTGCCAGCAGTCTAAGGGCCTCTGGGGCCAATGTCCCGACTTTC. Translation: CASSLRASGANVPTF.

The V gene is TRBV12-3 or TRBV12-4, the J gene TRBJ1-6, with TRBD1 as a possible D gene (5 bases). CDR3 length: 13 amino acids. Deletions cut 3 bases from V and 8 bases from J, with 8 bases between. The DNA for the CDR3 is TGTGCCAGCAGTTTTATGGGGGATTCACCCCTCCACTTT. This encodes CASSFMGDSPLHF.

The V and J genes are TRBV7-3 and TRBJ2-6, with D uncertain. V lost 5 bases and J 0 bases, leaving 8 bases between the germline ends. The CDR3 totals 15 residues. CDR1 and CDR2 from the germline V gene are SGHTA and FQGTGA. The CDR3 DNA reads as TGTGCCAGCAGCCTACAGAGCTCTGGGGCCAACGTCCTGACTTTC. It is translated as CASSLQSSGANVLTF.

Note on this clonotype: The missing conserved phenylalanine or tryptophan at the end of this CDR3 makes a read error likely. The chain couples TRBV29-1 to TRBJ2-7; 10 nucleotides match TRBD1. The CDR3 sequence is 13 residues long. The trim removed 6 bases at V and 10 bases at J, leaving 12 bases unmatched. From germline, CDR1 is SQVTM and CDR2 ANQGSEA. The CDR3 here is CSVKTGGKGDQYL. The CDR3 bases are TGCAGCGTCAAGACAGGGGGCAAGGGCGATCAGTACCTC.

This clonotype turned up a few times. Germline and junction disagree at one end, which may indicate a read error. CDR3 in amino acids: CSGWGRAGTEDFF. Written as DNA, the CDR3 is TGCAGCGGATGGGGCAGGGCGGGCACTGAAGATTTCTTT. The chain combines TRBV29-1 with TRBJ1-1; TRBD1 might be the D (5 bases). In germline, CDR1 is SQVTM, CDR2 ANQGSEA. This CDR3 spans 13 amino acids.

As concerns this clonotype: The junction differs from germline at one of its ends, possibly a read error. The J gene is TRBJ2-6, the V gene TRBV29-1, with D perhaps TRBD2 (6 bases). This CDR3 has 16 residues. Germline-derived CDR1 and CDR2 are SQVTM and ANQGSEA. CDR3 sequence reads: CSVEDPRGRGANVLSF. The CDR3 region has the DNA TGCAGCGTTGAAGATCCTCGGGGGAGAGGGGCCAACGTCCTGTCCTTC.

This clonotype was counted only a few times. One end of the junction is discordant with germline, which a read error may explain. The V call is TRBV11-2, the J call TRBJ2-5, with 7 positions matching TRBD2. Looked up from germline, CDR1 is SGHAT and CDR2 is FQNNGV. The CDR3 consists of 13 residues. CDR3 amino acids: CVSSLASGGTQYF. As DNA, the CDR3 is TGTGTCAGCAGCTTAGCTAGCGGAGGGACCCAGTACTTT.

Details on this clonotype: Mismatch with germline at one junction end may stem from a read error. The gene calls are TRBV11-2 and TRBJ1-1; D is perhaps TRBD1 (5 bases). The germline CDR1 and CDR2 sequences are SGHAT and FQNNGV. The CDR3 has 17 residues. The CDR3 sequence is CASGSRPTRGANTEAFF. The CDR3, as DNA: TGTGCCAGTGGCTCCCGACCGACGCGAGGGGCGAACACTGAAGCCTTCTTT.

This clonotype was observed at least ten times. The genes are TRBV28 and TRBJ2-5; perhaps TRBD1 as D (5 bases). Germline CDR1 reads MDHEN; CDR2 reads SYDVKM. CDR3 length: 13 amino acids. V dropped 2 bases and J dropped 5 bases, with 9 bases sitting between them. CDR3 sequence reads: CASSLQGTETQYF. Here the CDR3 DNA reads TGTGCCAGCAGTTTACAGGGTACCGAGACCCAGTACTTC.

As to this clonotype: This CDR3 is missing its conserved last phenylalanine or tryptophan, likely due to a read error. The chain combines TRBV6-5 with TRBJ2-5; D remains unclear. CDR3 length: 15 residues. Germline V gives CDR1 MNHEY, CDR2 SVGAGI. V lost 2 bases, J lost 4 bases, and 14 bases lay in between. The DNA of the CDR3 is TGTGCCAGCAGTTACATTGGTGCAGGAAGAGAGACCCAGTACCCC. Amino acid sequence: CASSYIGAGRETQYP.

The CDR3 DNA is TGTGCCAGCAGAACAGGGGGGTTCACTTACGAGCAGTACTTC. Amino acid sequence: CASRTGGFTYEQYF. V gene TRBV6-2 or TRBV6-3 combines with J gene TRBJ2-7; 8 nucleotides align to TRBD1. Germline V lookup: CDR1 MNHEY, CDR2 SVGEGT. V lost 6 bases, J lost 4 bases, and 8 bases stayed unmatched. The CDR3 is 14 amino acids.

There are many counts of this clonotype. The chain carries TRBV5-1 and TRBJ1-1; D gene uncertain. Per the germline V gene, CDR1 is SGHRS and CDR2 is YFSETQ. Between the trimmed V and J ends, which lost 5 bases and 10 bases, there was a span of 18 bases. CDR3 size: 13 residues. Written as DNA, the CDR3 is TGCGCCAGCAGATCTGAGGGTAGCAGACCAGCTTTCTTT. Protein: CASRSEGSRPAFF. Drawing the rest from reference TRBV5-1 and TRBJ1-1, the complete variable domain is KAGVTQTPRYLIKTRGQQVTLSCSPISGHRSVSWYQQTPGQGLQFLFEYFSETQRNKGNFPGRFSGRQFSNSRSEMNVSTLELGDSALYLCASRSEGSRPAFFGQGTRLTVV.

This clonotype was seen at least ten times. This chain uses TRBV6-5 with TRBJ1-2, with D perhaps matching TRBD1 (5 bases). V lost 5 bases, J lost 4 bases, and 14 bases lay in between. The germline V gene has CDR1 MNHEY and CDR2 SVGAGI. The CDR3 sequence is 14 residues long. The CDR3: CASSASGRSYGYTF. In nucleotides, the CDR3 is TGTGCCAGCAGTGCCTCGGGACGGAGCTATGGCTACACCTTC.

Comment on this clonotype: One end of the junction varies from germline; a read error may be responsible. The V and J genes are TRBV11-2 and TRBJ2-4, with D possibly being TRBD2 (6 bases). Germline CDR1 reads SGHAT; CDR2 reads FQNNGV. The CDR3 runs 16 residues. The CDR3 DNA is TGTGCCAGTAGCTTACGGCTGGAGGGCCGAAACCATATTCAGTACTTC. It is translated as CASSLRLEGRNHIQYF.